The entry below describes one T cell receptor beta chain. Antigen unknown. This sample was taken from a study of a mutant IDH1 vaccine in newly diagnosed glioma. This table comes from immunoSEQ multiplex PCR, and its TCRdb copy is limited to in-frame clones, with some not included. The sample shows about 41,000 clones, roughly nine tenths of them seen only once. Trimming stripped 0 bases from V and 2 bases from J, with 9 bases between. Germline values: CDR1 LNHNV, CDR2 YYDKDF (reference sequence). The CDR3 loop spans 15 amino acids. The time point was: week 35, safety follow-up. With topical imiquimod, each dose of the vaccine consisted of 300 ug of mutant IDH1 20-mer peptide.

The clonotype originates from a man aged 35 to 55 with glioma. Sample: PBMCs, taken from a glioma patient whose treatment included an IDH1 peptide vaccine. The gene calls are TRBV15 and TRBJ2-3; D is uncertain. The CDR3 sequence is CATSRDGSVTDTQYF. CDR3 sequence (DNA): TGTGCCACCAGCAGAGATGGTTCGGTCACAGATACGCAGTATTTT.